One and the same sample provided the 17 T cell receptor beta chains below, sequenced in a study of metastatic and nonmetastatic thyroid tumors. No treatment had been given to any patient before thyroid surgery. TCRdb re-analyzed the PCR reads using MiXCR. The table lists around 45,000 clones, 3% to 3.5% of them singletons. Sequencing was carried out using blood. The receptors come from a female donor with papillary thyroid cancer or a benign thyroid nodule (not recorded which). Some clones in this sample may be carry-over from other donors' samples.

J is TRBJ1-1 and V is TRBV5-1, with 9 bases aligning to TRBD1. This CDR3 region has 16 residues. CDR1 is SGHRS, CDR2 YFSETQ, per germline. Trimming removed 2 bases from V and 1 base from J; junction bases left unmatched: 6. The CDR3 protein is CASSFGTGCKNTEAFF. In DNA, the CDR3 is TGCGCCAGCAGCTTCGGGACAGGGTGTAAGAACACTGAAGCTTTCTTT.

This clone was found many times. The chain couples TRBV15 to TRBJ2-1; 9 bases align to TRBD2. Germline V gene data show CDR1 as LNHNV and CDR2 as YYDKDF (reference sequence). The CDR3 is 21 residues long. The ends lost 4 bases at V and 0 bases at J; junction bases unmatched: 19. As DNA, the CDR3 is TGTGCCACCAGCACGCCGGGGACTAGCCCCAACCGAAGAAGCTCCTACAATGAGCAGTTCTTC. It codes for CATSTPGTSPNRRSSYNEQFF.

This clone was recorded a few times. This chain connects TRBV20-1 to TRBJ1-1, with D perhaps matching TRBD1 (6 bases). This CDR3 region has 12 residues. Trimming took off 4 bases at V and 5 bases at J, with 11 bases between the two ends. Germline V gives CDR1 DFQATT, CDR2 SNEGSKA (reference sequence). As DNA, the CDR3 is TGCAGTGCTACGAACAGGGAGACTGAAGCTTTCTTT. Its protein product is CSATNRETEAFF.

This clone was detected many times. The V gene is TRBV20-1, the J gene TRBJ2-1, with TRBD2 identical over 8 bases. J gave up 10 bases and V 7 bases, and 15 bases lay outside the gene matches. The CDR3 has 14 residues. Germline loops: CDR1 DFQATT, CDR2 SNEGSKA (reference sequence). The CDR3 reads CSGSGLAGVSEQFF. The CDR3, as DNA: TGCAGTGGGTCCGGGCTAGCGGGCGTCAGCGAGCAGTTCTTC.

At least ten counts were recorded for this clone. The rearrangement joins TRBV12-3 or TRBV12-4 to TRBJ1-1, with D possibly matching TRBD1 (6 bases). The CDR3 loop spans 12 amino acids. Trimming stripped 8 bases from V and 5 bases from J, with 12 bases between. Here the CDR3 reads CASHRAGTEAFF. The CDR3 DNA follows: TGTGCCAGCCACAGGGCCGGGACTGAAGCTTTCTTT.

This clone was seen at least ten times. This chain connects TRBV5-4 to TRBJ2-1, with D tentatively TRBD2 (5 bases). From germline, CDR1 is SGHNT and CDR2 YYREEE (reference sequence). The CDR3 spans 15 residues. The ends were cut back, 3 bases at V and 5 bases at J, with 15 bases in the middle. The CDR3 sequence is CASSSLLTRDNEQFF. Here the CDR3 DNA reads TGTGCCAGCAGCTCCCTGCTCACTAGGGACAATGAGCAGTTCTTC.

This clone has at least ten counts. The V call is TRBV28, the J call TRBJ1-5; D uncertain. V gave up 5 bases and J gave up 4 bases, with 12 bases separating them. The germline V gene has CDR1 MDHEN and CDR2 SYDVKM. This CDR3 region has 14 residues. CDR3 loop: CASSRTGRNQPQHF. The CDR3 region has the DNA TGTGCCAGCAGTAGGACCGGACGAAATCAGCCCCAGCATTTT.

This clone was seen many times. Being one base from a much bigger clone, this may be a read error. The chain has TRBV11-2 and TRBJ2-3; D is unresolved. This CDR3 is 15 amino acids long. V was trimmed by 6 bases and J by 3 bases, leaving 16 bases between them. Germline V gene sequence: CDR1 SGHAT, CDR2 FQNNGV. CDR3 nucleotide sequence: TGTGCCAGCAGTCCCCGACCTATAGAGACAGATACGCAGTATTTT. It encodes CASSPRPIETDTQYF.

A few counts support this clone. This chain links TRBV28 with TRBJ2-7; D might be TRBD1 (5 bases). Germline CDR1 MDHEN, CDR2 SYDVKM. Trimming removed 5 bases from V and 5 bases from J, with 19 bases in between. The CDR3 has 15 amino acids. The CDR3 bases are TGTGCCAGCAGTGAAGTGGGTGGGGCGACGCACGAGCAGTACTTC. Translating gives CASSEVGGATHEQYF.

Written as DNA, the CDR3 is TGTGCCAGCCAGGACAGGGGCACAGATACGCAGTATTTT. It encodes CASQDRGTDTQYF. J is TRBJ2-3 and V is TRBV2; 8 bases map to TRBD1. This CDR3 spans 13 amino acids. CDR1 and CDR2 from the germline V gene are SNHLY and FYNNEI. With 8 bases clipped from V and 1 base from J, the junction kept 2 bases outside the gene matches.

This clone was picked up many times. CDR3 sequence reads: CASRLTGSLAAFF. DNA of the CDR3: TGTGCCAGCAGATTGACAGGGAGCCTGGCGGCTTTCTTT. V gene TRBV6-1 combines with J gene TRBJ1-1; 7 bases are shared with TRBD1. J gave up 11 bases and V 6 bases, and 12 bases lay outside the gene matches. The CDR3 runs to 13 residues. Germline V gene lookup returns CDR1 MNHNS and CDR2 SASEGT.

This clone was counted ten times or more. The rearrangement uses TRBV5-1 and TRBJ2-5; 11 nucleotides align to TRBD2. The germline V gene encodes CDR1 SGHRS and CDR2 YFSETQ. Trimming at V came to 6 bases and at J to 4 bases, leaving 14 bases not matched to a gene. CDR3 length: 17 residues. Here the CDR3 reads CASTPWASGRRGETQYF. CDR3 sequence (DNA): TGCGCCAGCACCCCCTGGGCTAGCGGGAGGAGGGGAGAGACCCAGTACTTC.

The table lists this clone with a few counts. The CDR3 sequence: CASSGSGAQPQHF. In DNA form, the CDR3 reads TGTGCCAGCAGTGGCTCAGGGGCTCAGCCCCAGCATTTT. The chain employs TRBV2 and TRBJ1-5; D is perhaps TRBD1 (6 bases). This CDR3 contains 13 residues. V lost 4 bases and J 6 bases, leaving 10 bases between the germline ends. Germline CDR1 reads SNHLY; CDR2 reads FYNNEI.

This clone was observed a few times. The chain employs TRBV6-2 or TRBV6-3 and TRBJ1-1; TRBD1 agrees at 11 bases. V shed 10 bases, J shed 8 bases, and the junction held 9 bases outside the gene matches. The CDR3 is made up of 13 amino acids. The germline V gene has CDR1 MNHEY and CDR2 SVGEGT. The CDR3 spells CATRDRGATEAFF. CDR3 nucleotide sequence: TGTGCCACCCGGGACAGGGGGGCGACCGAAGCTTTCTTT.

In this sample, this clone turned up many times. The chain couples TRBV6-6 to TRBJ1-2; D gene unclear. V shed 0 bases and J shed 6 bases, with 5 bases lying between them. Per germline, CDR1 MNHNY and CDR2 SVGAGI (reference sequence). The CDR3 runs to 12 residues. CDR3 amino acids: CASSYSQDGYTF. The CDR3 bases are TGTGCCAGCAGTTACTCGCAGGATGGCTACACCTTC.

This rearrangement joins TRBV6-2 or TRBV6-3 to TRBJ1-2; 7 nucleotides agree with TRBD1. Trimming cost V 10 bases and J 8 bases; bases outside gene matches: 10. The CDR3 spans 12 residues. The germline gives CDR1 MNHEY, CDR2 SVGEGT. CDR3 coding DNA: TGTGCCAAGATAGGGGGCTCCGAGGGCTACACCTTC. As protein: CAKIGGSEGYTF.

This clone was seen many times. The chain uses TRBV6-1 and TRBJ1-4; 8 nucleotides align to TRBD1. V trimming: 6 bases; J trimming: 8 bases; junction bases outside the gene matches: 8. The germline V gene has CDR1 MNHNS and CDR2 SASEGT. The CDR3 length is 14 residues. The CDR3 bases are TGTGCCAGCAGCTCCGGACAGGGAGGGGAAAAACTGTTTTTT. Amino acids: CASSSGQGGEKLFF.